Detailed here is one T cell receptor (beta chain). The antigen is undetermined. These data belong to a study of T cell repertoires in cytomegalovirus infection. Study-level information: In the study, CMV epitopes included recently identified HLA-C-restricted and well-studied HLA-B-restricted ones. An indication of both CMV infection and matching HLA type came from public TCR beta signatures. The study's findings and limits: Frequencies of public TCR beta families were cumulated, and this identified carriers of CMV plus the relevant HLA. The ex vivo response showed dominance by HLA-C-restricted CMV-specific TCR beta clonotypes.

Trimming cost V 6 bases and J 2 bases; bases outside gene matches: 13. Germline CDR1 is SNHLY and CDR2 is FYNNEI. The CDR3 is 18 amino acids. TCRdb re-analysed the reads in MiXCR, keeping a single row per CDR3 protein. The sample yields about 920,000 distinct CDR3 sequences, roughly 31% seen once. This sequence originates from a human donor in good health (CMV status not recorded). Some clones in this sample may be carry-over from other donors' samples. The sample was cultured CD8+ T cells from PBMCs, taken from culture after CMV antigen stimulation. V gene TRBV2 combines with J gene TRBJ2-2; 9 nucleotides line up with TRBD1. The CDR3 region is CASSTTTGGRLNTGELFF. The CDR3 DNA sequence: TGTGCCAGCAGCACCACCACAGGGGGCCGTCTCAACACCGGGGAGCTGTTTTTT.